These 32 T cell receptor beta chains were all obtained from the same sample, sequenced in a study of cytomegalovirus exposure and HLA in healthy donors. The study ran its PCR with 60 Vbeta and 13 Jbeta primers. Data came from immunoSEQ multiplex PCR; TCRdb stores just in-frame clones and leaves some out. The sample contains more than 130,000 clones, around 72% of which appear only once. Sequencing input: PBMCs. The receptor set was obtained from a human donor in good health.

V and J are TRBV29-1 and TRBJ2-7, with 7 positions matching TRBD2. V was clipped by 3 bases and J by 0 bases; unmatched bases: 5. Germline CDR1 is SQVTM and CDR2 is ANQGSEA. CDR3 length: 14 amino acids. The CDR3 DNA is TGCAGCGTTGAGGTGAGGACTAGCTCCTACGAGCAGTACTTC. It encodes CSVEVRTSSYEQYF.

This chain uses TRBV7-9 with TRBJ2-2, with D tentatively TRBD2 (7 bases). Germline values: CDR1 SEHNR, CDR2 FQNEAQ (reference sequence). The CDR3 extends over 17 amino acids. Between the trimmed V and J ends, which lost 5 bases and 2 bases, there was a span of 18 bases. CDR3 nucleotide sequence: TGTGCCAGCAGCCCCCGGGGGCTAGCGGTTAACACCGGGGAGCTGTTTTTT. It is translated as CASSPRGLAVNTGELFF.

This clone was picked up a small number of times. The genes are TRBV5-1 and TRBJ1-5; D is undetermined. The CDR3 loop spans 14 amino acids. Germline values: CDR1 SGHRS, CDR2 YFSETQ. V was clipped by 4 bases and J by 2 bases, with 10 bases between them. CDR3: CASSPGDGNQPQHF. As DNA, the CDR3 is TGCGCCAGCAGCCCGGGAGACGGCAATCAGCCCCAGCATTTT.

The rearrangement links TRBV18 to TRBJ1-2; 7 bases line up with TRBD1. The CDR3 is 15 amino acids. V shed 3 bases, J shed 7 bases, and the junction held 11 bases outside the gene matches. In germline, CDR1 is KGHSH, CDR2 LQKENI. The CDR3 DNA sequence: TGTGCCAGCTCACCGTGGCAGGGGGTCCCACTTGGCTACACCTTC. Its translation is CASSPWQGVPLGYTF.

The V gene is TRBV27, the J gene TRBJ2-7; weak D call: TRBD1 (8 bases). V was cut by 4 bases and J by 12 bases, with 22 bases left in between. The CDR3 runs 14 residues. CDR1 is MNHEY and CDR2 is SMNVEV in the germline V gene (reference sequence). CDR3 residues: CASSYTGGDRRWYF. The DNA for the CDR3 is TGTGCCAGCAGTTACACAGGGGGGGACCGCCGCTGGTACTTC.

Written as DNA, the CDR3 is TGTGCTAGTGGTTTGGAGACAGGGGGCTACGAGCAGTACTTC. It translates to CASGLETGGYEQYF. This rearrangement joins TRBV12-5 to TRBJ2-7; 9 bases agree with TRBD1. V gave up 1 base and J gave up 3 bases; unmatched junction bases: 1. CDR1 and CDR2 from the germline V gene are LGHNT and FRNRAP. The CDR3 runs to 14 residues.

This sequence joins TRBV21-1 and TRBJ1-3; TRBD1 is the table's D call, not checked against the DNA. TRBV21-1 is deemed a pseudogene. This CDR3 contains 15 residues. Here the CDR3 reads CASSKRGRHGNTIYF. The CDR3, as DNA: TGTGCCAGCAGCAAAAGGGGCAGGCACGGAAACACCATATATTTT.

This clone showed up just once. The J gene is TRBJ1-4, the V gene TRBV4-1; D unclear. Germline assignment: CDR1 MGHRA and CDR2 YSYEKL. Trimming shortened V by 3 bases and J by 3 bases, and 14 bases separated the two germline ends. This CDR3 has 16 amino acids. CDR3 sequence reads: CASSQSPRGANEKLFF. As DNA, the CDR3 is TGCGCCAGCAGCCAGAGCCCGCGGGGTGCTAATGAAAAACTGTTTTTT.

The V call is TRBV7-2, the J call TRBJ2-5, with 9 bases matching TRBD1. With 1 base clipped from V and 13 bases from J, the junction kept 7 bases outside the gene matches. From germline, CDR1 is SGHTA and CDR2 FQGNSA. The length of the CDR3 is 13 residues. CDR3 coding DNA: TGTGCCAGCAGCTTAGAGAGACAGGGGGTCCCGTACTTC. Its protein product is CASSLERQGVPYF.

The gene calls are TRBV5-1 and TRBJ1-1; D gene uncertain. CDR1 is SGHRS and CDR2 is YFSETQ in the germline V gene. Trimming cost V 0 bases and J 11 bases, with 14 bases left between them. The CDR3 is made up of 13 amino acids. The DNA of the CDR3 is TGCGCCAGCAGCTTGGTGGAGGGTGGTACGGCTTTCTTT. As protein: CASSLVEGGTAFF.

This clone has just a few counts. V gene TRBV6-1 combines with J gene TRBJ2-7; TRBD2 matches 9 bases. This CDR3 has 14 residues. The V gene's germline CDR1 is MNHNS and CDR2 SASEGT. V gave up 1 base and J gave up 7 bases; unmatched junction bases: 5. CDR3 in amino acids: CASSEGVTSGEQYF. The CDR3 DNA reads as TGTGCCAGCAGTGAAGGGGTGACTAGCGGTGAGCAGTACTTC.

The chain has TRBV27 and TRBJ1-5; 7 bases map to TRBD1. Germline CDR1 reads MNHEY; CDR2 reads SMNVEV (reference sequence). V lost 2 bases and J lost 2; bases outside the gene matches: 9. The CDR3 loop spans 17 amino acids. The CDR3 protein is CASSLGYYRGGNQPQHF. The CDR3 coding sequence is TGTGCCAGCAGTTTAGGGTACTACAGGGGAGGCAATCAGCCCCAGCATTTT.

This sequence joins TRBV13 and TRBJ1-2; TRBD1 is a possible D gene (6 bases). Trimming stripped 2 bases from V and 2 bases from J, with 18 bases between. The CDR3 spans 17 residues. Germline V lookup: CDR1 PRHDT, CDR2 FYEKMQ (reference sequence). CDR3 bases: TGTGCCAGCAGCTTAAAAAACCGGGGACACGCCAACTATGGCTACACCTTC. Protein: CASSLKNRGHANYGYTF.

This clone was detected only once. The CDR3: CASSLGAGGNTIYF. The CDR3 bases are TGTGCCAGCAGCTTGGGGGCAGGAGGAAACACCATATATTTT. V is TRBV5-6 and J is TRBJ1-3; D unresolved. V was cut by 0 bases and J by 4 bases, with 8 bases left in between. The CDR3 extends over 14 amino acids. CDR1 SGHDT and CDR2 YYEEEE come from the germline V gene.

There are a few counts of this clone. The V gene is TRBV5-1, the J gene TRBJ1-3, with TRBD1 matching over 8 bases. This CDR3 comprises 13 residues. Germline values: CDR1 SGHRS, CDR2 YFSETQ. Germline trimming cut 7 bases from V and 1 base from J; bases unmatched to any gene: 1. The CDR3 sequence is CASGQGSGNTIYF. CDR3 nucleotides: TGCGCCAGCGGACAGGGTTCTGGAAACACCATATATTTT.

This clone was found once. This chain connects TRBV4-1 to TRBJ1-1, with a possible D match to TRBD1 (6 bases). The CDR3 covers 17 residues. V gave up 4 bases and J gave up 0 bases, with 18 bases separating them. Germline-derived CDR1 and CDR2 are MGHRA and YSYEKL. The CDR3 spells CASSPQGTEPMNTEAFF. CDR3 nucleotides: TGCGCCAGCAGCCCACAGGGAACGGAACCAATGAACACTGAAGCTTTCTTT.

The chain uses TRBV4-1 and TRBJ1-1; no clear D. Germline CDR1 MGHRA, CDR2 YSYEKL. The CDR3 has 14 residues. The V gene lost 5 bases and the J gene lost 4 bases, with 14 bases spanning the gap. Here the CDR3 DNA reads TGCGCCAGCAGCAAGGTGGGCCTTGGCACTGAAGCTTTCTTT. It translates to CASSKVGLGTEAFF.

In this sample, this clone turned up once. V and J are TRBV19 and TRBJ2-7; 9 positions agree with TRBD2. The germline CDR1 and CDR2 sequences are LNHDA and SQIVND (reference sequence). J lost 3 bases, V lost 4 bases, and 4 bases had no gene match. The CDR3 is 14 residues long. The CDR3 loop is CASSTTSGGYEQYF. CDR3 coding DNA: TGTGCCAGTAGTACGACTAGCGGAGGCTACGAGCAGTACTTC.

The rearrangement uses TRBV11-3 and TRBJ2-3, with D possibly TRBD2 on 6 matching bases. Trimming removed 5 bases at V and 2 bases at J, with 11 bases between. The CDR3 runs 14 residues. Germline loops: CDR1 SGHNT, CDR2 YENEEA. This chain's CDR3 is CASSLGGITDTQYF. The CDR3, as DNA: TGTGCCAGCAGCCTCGGGGGAATCACAGATACGCAGTATTTT. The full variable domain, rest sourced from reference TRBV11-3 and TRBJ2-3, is EAGVVQSPRYKIIEKKQPVAFWCNPISGHNTLYWYLQNLGQGPELLIRYENEEAVDDSQLPKDRFSAERLKGVDSTLKIQPAELGDSAVYLCASSLGGITDTQYFGPGTRLTVL.

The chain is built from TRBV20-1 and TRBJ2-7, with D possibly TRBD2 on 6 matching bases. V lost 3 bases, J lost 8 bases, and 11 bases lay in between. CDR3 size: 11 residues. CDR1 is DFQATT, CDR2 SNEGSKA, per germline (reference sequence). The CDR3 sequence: CSASQRAKQYF. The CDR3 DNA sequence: TGCAGTGCTAGCCAGCGGGCTAAGCAGTACTTC.

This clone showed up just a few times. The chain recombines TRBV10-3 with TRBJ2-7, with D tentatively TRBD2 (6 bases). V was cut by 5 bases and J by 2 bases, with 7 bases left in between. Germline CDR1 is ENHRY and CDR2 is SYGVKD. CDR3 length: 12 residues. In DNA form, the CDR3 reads TGTGCCATCAGTCCGGGAGCCTACGAGCAGTACTTC. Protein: CAISPGAYEQYF.

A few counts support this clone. The CDR3 protein is CASSLASVGGTRSANIQYF. The CDR3 region has the DNA TGTGCCAGCAGCTTAGCCTCCGTGGGAGGGACCAGGTCTGCAAACATTCAGTACTTC. The gene calls are TRBV7-9 and TRBJ2-4; 7 nucleotides align to TRBD2. With V trimmed by 0 bases and J by 6 bases, 17 bases remained unmatched. In germline, CDR1 is SEHNR, CDR2 FQNEAQ (reference sequence). CDR3 size: 19 residues. The entire variable domain, with the rest obtained from reference TRBV7-9 and TRBJ2-4, is as follows: DTGVSQNPRHKITKRGQNVTFRCDPISEHNRLYWYRQTLGQGPEFLTYFQNEAQLEKSRLLSDRFSAERPKGSFSTLEIQRTEQGDSAMYLCASSLASVGGTRSANIQYFGAGTRLSVL.

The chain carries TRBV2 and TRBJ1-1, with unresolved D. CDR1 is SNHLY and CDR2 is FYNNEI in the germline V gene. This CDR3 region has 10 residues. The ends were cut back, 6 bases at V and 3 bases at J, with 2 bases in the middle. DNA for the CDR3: TGTGCCAGCAGCTACACTGAAGCTTTCTTT. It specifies CASSYTEAFF.

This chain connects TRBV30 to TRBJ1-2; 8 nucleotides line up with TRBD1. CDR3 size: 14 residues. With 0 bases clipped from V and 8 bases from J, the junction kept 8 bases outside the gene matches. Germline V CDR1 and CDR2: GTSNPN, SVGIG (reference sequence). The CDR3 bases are TGTGCCTGGAGTGTACTGCAGGGGGCCTGGGGCTACACCTTC. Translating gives CAWSVLQGAWGYTF. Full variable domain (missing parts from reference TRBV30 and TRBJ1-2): SQTIHQWPATLVQPVGSPLSLECTVEGTSNPNLYWYRQAAGRGLQLLFYSVGIGQISSEVPQNLSASRPQDRQFILSSKKLLLSDSGFYLCAWSVLQGAWGYTFGSGTRLTVV.

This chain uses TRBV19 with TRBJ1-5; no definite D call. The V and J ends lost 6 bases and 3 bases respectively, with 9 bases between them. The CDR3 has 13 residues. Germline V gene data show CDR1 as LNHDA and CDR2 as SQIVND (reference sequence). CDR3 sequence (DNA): TGTGCCAGTAGCTTCGTCCTCAATCAGCCCCAGCATTTT. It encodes CASSFVLNQPQHF.

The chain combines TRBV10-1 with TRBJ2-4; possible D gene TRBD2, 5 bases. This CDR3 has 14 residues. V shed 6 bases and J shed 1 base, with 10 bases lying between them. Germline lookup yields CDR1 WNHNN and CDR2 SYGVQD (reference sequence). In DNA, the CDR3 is TGCGCCAGCAGATCGGGAAATGCCAAAAACATTCAGTACTTC. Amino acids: CASRSGNAKNIQYF.

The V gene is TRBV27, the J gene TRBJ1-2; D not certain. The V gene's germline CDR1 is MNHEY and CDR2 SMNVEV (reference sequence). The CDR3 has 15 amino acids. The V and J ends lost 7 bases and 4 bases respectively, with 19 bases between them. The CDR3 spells CASTLLPGTRYGYTF. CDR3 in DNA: TGTGCCAGCACCCTCCTACCGGGTACTCGCTATGGCTACACCTTC.

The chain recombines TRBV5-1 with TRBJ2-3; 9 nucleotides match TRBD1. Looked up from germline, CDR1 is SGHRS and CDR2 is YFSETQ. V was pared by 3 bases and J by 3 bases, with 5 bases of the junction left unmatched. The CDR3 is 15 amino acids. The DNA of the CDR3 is TGCGCCAGCAGCTCCGGAGGACAGGGGACAGATACGCAGTATTTT. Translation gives CASSSGGQGTDTQYF.

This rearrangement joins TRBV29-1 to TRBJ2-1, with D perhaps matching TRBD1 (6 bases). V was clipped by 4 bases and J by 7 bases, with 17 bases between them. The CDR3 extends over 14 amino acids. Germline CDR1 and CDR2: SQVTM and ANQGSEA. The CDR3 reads CSVARQGLLNEQFF. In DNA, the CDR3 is TGCAGCGTTGCCCGCCAGGGGTTATTGAATGAGCAGTTCTTC.

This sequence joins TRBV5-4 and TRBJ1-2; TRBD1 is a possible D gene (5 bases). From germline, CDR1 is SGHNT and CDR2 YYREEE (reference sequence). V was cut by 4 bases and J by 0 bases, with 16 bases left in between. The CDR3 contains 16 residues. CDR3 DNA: TGTGCCAGCAGCCTAAGTAGACAGCTATCTAACTATGGCTACACCTTC. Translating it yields CASSLSRQLSNYGYTF.

The CDR3 protein is CASSLVDRFRTNEKLFF. CDR3 nucleotide sequence: TGTGCCAGCAGCTTAGTAGACAGATTTCGAACTAATGAAAAACTGTTTTTT. The chain joins TRBV7-2 to TRBJ1-4; tentatively, D is TRBD1 (5 bases). The CDR3 loop spans 17 amino acids. Trimming took off 1 base at V and 1 base at J, with 13 bases between the two ends. CDR1 is SGHTA, CDR2 FQGNSA, per germline.

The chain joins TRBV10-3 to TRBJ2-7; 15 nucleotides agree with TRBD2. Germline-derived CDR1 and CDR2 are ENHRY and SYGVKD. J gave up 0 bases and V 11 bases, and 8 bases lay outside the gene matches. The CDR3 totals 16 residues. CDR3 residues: CAVGLAGGESSYEQYF. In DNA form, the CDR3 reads TGTGCCGTGGGACTAGCGGGAGGCGAAAGCTCCTACGAGCAGTACTTC.